This T cell receptor (beta chain) was obtained from a study of blood T cell repertoires in COVID-19. Some clones are missing from TCRdb's copy, which holds only in-frame ones; the method was immunoSEQ multiplex PCR. Here the sample spans about 310,000 clones, about nine tenths being singletons. CDR1 is LNHDA and CDR2 is SQIVND in the germline V gene (reference sequence). Unmatched junction bases numbered 10, after V lost 7 bases and J lost 7 bases. The CDR3 extends over 15 amino acids. The chain combines TRBV19 with TRBJ1-4; 9 nucleotides line up with TRBD1. The clonotype comes from a man in his sixties who had recovered from COVID-19. Source material: PBMCs or T cells enriched from blood (not recorded which). CDR3: CASTGTGGSFEKLFF. CDR3 nucleotide sequence: TGTGCCAGTACCGGAACAGGGGGCTCCTTTGAAAAACTGTTTTTT. The complete variable domain, with remaining parts taken from reference TRBV19 and TRBJ1-4, reads DGGITQSPKYLFRKEGQNVTLSCEQNLNHDAMYWYRQDPGQGLRLIYYSQIVNDFQKGDIAEGYSVSREKKESFPLTVTSAQKNPTAFYLCASTGTGGSFEKLFFGSGTQLSVL.